Below, one TCR beta chain is given with its context. Its specificity is unknown. Primers used in a second PCR of roughly 7 to 12 cycles were a sample-barcoded 5' primer and a J-beta primer mix. MiXCR, run by TCRdb on the 5' RACE reads, gives a single entry per CDR3 protein. The sample carries around 940,000 distinct CDR3 sequences, approximately 50% recorded once. This sample stems from a study of blood T cells in healthy people across ages. For the study at large: Researchers report that template switching captured about one barcoded beta molecule per two T cells.

Findings and limits, study-wide: Leaving the PBMCs unsorted stopped any conclusive comparison of naive versus antigen-experienced cells. Older individuals had lower TCR beta diversity per million T cells (the decline was roughly linear).

CDR3 length: 14 amino acids. CDR1 is SGHVS and CDR2 is FNYEAQ in the germline V gene. V was clipped by 6 bases and J by 11 bases; unmatched bases: 14. This chain connects TRBV7-6 to TRBJ2-5, with 8 bases aligning to TRBD2. The material sequenced was blood. The sequence came from a woman aged 60-70 years in good health. Here the CDR3 reads CASSPGTRSGEQYF. CDR3 DNA: TGTGCCAGCAGTCCCGGGACTAGGTCAGGTGAGCAGTACTTC.